The present entry profiles one T cell receptor beta chain with its context. TCRdb passed the 5' RACE reads through MiXCR, listing each CDR3 protein once. The table shows more than 1.5 million distinct CDR3 sequences, with 25% to 35% occurring only once. This sample was taken from a study of identical twins. Sample: cord blood. The source is a newborn girl in good health.

CDR3 amino acids: CASSMWTGDGYTF. For the CDR3, the DNA is TGTGCCAGCAGTATGTGGACAGGGGATGGCTACACCTTC. V is TRBV6-5 and J is TRBJ1-2; 9 bases line up with TRBD1. Germline V gives CDR1 MNHEY, CDR2 SVGAGI. The ends lost 5 bases at V and 6 bases at J; junction bases unmatched: 4. The CDR3 covers 13 residues.